This TCR beta chain was recorded in a study of blood T cell repertoires in COVID-19. Background on the study: The origin of the acute and convalescent COVID-19 samples was the United States, Italy and Spain.

The data were produced by immunoSEQ multiplex PCR, yet TCRdb's version contains in-frame clones alone and is incomplete. The table shows a few hundred thousand clones, with over 75% occurring only once. CDR3 length equals 13 residues. V gave up 1 base and J gave up 3 bases, with 6 bases separating them. Everyone who took part was roughly 18 to 89 years old, and they came from roughly 25 US areas. What the recovered Cohort 3 donors had was two negative PCRs, clearance, or symptom resolution. This sequence was found in a woman in her late teens or twenties who had recovered from COVID-19. What was sequenced was PBMCs or T cells enriched from blood (not recorded which). This sequence joins TRBV12-3 or TRBV12-4 and TRBJ1-2; perhaps TRBD1 as D (5 bases). For the CDR3, the DNA is TGTGCCAGCAGTTTAGGGACACACTATGGCTACACCTTC. Amino acids: CASSLGTHYGYTF.